This T cell receptor beta chain was documented in a study of blood T cells in healthy people across ages. Study results and limitations: TCR beta diversity correlated strongly with naive T cell percentage.

A second PCR, run for roughly 7 to 11 cycles, used a sample-barcoded 5' primer plus a J-beta primer mix. Tags on each cDNA molecule came from a template-switch adaptor with 12 random nucleotides. TCRdb processed the 5' RACE reads anew with MiXCR; each CDR3 protein has one entry. This sample carries about 780,000 distinct CDR3 sequences, less than 60% of them seen once, and the ten largest clones take over 15%. The study drew donors from healthy Caucasian individuals in Russia aged roughly 6 to 90. Researchers isolated at least 6 million PBMCs per sample. In its sample, this clonotype was seen a few times. Its antigen is unknown. The CDR3 loop spans 17 amino acids. The germline CDR1 and CDR2 sequences are LGHDT and YNNKEL (reference sequence). V lost 0 bases to trimming and J lost 3 bases, with 12 bases between them.

The sample was blood. This chain links TRBV3-1 with TRBJ2-6; D is ambiguous. The TCR comes from a man aged 80 or over in good health. CDR3: CASSQEIRPSGANVLTF. The CDR3 coding sequence is TGTGCCAGCAGCCAAGAAATACGACCTAGTGGGGCCAACGTCCTGACTTTC.